The 6 T cell receptor beta chains reported below all come from one sample, sequenced in a study of cytomegalovirus exposure and HLA in healthy donors. The PCR made use of 60 Vbeta and 13 Jbeta primers. The method was immunoSEQ multiplex PCR; TCRdb's version includes in-frame clones alone and lacks a portion of them. The data hold about 180,000 clones, with 76% observed a single time. Sequencing was carried out using PBMCs. The receptors stem from a man between 18 and 29 years old in good health and CMV-seronegative.

The chain has TRBV10-3 and TRBJ2-5; 7 bases line up with TRBD2. Germline V gene data show CDR1 as ENHRY and CDR2 as SYGVKD. This CDR3 contains 15 residues. With V trimmed by 3 bases and J by 0 bases, 4 bases remained unmatched. The chain's CDR3 is CAISEGAGYQETQYF. In DNA form, the CDR3 reads TGTGCCATCAGTGAAGGAGCGGGGTACCAAGAGACCCAGTACTTC.

This chain links TRBV18 with TRBJ1-5; D perhaps matches TRBD1 (5 bases). The CDR3 consists of 15 residues. With 1 base removed from V and 2 bases from J, the gap between germline ends came to 9 bases. Germline loops: CDR1 KGHSH, CDR2 LQKENI. CDR3 sequence: CASSPQGSGNQPQHF. As DNA, the CDR3 is TGTGCCAGCTCACCACAGGGGTCTGGCAATCAGCCCCAGCATTTT.

The rearrangement joins TRBV4-2 to TRBJ2-5; TRBD2 is a possible D gene (5 bases). The J call may not be correct, given that the DNA end is closer to TRBJ2-7. CDR1 LGHNA and CDR2 YNFKEQ come from the germline V gene. The CDR3 runs 15 residues. The CDR3 sequence is CASSQESEGWYEQYF. CDR3 DNA: TGTGCCAGCAGCCAAGAGTCCGAGGGTTGGTACGAGCAGTACTTC.

This clone has only a few counts. The rearrangement joins TRBV15 to TRBJ2-2; 7 bases agree with TRBD2. This CDR3 spans 19 amino acids. Germline V gene sequence: CDR1 LNHNV, CDR2 YYDKDF (reference sequence). The trim removed 3 bases at V and 3 bases at J, leaving 16 bases unmatched. The CDR3 DNA is TGTGCCACCAGCAGGGCTGGGGTTTTGCAGCGGGGTTACACCGGGGAGCTGTTTTTT. Its translation: CATSRAGVLQRGYTGELFF. Based on the CDR3 plus reference TRBV15 and TRBJ2-2, the full variable domain is DAMVIQNPRYQVTQFGKPVTLSCSQTLNHNVMYWYQQKSSQAPKLLFHYYDKDFNNEADTPDNFQSRRPNTSFCFLDIRSPGLGDTAMYLCATSRAGVLQRGYTGELFFGEGSRLTVL.

The V and J genes are TRBV28 and TRBJ2-3; 7 bases align to TRBD2. The V gene end was trimmed by 2 bases and the J gene end by 6 bases; junction bases not matched to a gene: 8. The CDR3 contains 15 residues. CDR1 is MDHEN, CDR2 SYDVKM, per germline. The DNA for the CDR3 is TGTGCCAGCAGTTTAAGCGGGGTGTTGTCTGATACGCAGTATTTT. It yields the protein CASSLSGVLSDTQYF.

The genes are TRBV2 and TRBJ2-7; 9 nucleotides align to TRBD2. The trim removed 0 bases at V and 0 bases at J, leaving 9 bases unmatched. The CDR3 spans 18 residues. Germline CDR1 is SNHLY and CDR2 is FYNNEI. The CDR3 reads CASSEAGRSGGYSYEQYF. CDR3 in DNA: TGTGCCAGCAGTGAAGCTGGGAGGAGCGGGGGGTACTCCTACGAGCAGTACTTC.